The entry below gives a single T cell receptor beta chain sequence along with its context. Its antigen is still unknown. The source of the sample is a study of T cells in Graves' hyperthyroidism and ophthalmopathy. Per the germline V gene, CDR1 is SGHTA and CDR2 is FQGNSA. The V gene end was trimmed by 3 bases and the J gene end by 5 bases; junction bases not matched to a gene: 8. The CDR3 length is 15 residues. Whole-study findings and limits: Ophthalmopathy stood apart from stable hyperthyroidism in a 13 V-J model.

Authors of the study amplified TCR beta CDR3 regions from RNA transcripts. First-round RT-PCR targeting the TCR CDR3 was performed with the HTBI primer set. One entry per CDR3 protein results from TCRdb running MiXCR on the multiplex PCR reads. Of around 580,000 distinct CDR3 sequences in the sample, more than 45% were seen once. The receptor comes from a woman aged 18-30 years with Graves' hyperthyroidism. The chain has TRBV7-2 and TRBJ2-5; 8 bases map to TRBD1. The sequencing input was peripheral blood or thyroid tissue (not recorded which). CDR3 DNA: TGTGCCAGCAGCTTGGACAGGGCGGGATGGGAGACCCAGTACTTC. This sequence encodes CASSLDRAGWETQYF. The full variable domain, with the rest looked up from reference TRBV7-2 and TRBJ2-5, is GAGVSQSPSNKVTEKGKDVELRCDPISGHTALYWYRQSLGQGLEFLIYFQGNSAPDKSGLPSDRFSAERTGGSVSTLTIQRTQQEDSAVYLCASSLDRAGWETQYFGPGTRLLVL.